Reported below is one T cell receptor (beta chain). The antigen is unknown. The source of the sample is a study of shared clonotypes between healthy human individuals. Study context: Donors, aged 18 to 49, were a couple of women and a few men. The plates for each donor numbered three CD4 naive, three CD4 memory, two CD8 naive and one CD8 memory.

This table comes from immunoSEQ multiplex PCR, and its TCRdb copy is limited to in-frame clones, with some not included. Of about 2.2 million clones in the sample, about 93% were seen once. V was pared by 6 bases and J by 1 base, with 9 bases between. This CDR3 region has 13 residues. Looked up from germline, CDR1 is SNHLY and CDR2 is FYNNEI. Whole-study results and caveats: An expected dependence of interdonor clonotype sharing on sequencing depth was noted.

Selected positively for CCR7 and CD45RO-negative, naive CD8 cells excluded terminally differentiated effector memory CD45RA+ cells. Input material: naive CD8+ T cells from PBMCs. J is TRBJ1-1 and V is TRBV2; D remains unclear. This clonotype was obtained from a man younger than 35 in good health. Some clones in this sample may be carry-over from other donors' samples. CDR3 coding DNA: TGTGCCAGCAGCAGGACGGAGAACACTGAAGCTTTCTTT. Its protein is CASSRTENTEAFF. Based on the CDR3 plus reference TRBV2 and TRBJ1-1, the full variable domain is EPEVTQTPSHQVTQMGQEVILRCVPISNHLYFYWYRQILGQKVEFLVSFYNNEISEKSEIFDDQFSVERPDGSNFTLKIRSTKLEDSAMYFCASSRTENTEAFFGQGTRLTVV.